Following are 2 T cell receptor beta chains from one sample sequenced in a study of T cells in Graves' hyperthyroidism and ophthalmopathy (dated by TCRdb to between 2018 and 2020). The receptor library was made with multiplex PCR. Sequenced using an Illumina HiSeq 2000. Amplification of TCR beta CDR3 regions was carried out from RNA transcripts. The TCR CDR3 was subjected to a first round of RT-PCR using the HTBI primer set and the Qiagen OneStep RT-PCR kit. TCRdb handled the public reads itself, with Q25 trimming in fastp and clone calling in MiXCR, and kept productive beta chains. Every CDR3 protein is listed once, alongside the most common genes and DNA of its rows. The sample profile shows roughly 250,000 distinct CDR3 sequences; about 20% of them were found once. Of the sample, about 60% is held by the ten largest clones. The sequenced material came from blood. These receptors were collected from a man in his thirties or forties with Graves' ophthalmopathy.

This clonotype was observed many times. This chain links TRBV2 with TRBJ2-1; D not resolved. Per germline, CDR1 SNHLY and CDR2 FYNNEI. Trimming left V 8 bases short and J 5 bases short, with 13 bases between. This CDR3 has 13 amino acids. The CDR3 protein is CASGRYYDNEQFF. The CDR3 bases are TGTGCCAGCGGACGGTACTACGACAATGAGCAGTTCTTC.

J is TRBJ2-3 and V is TRBV12-5, with TRBD2 as a possible D gene (6 bases). This CDR3 is built from 12 residues. V was trimmed by 6 bases and J by 3 bases, leaving 7 bases between them. Germline lookup yields CDR1 LGHNT and CDR2 FRNRAP. This CDR3 reads CASGRETDTQYF. Here the CDR3 DNA reads TGTGCTAGTGGACGGGAGACAGATACGCAGTATTTT.